This T cell receptor (beta chain) originates from a study of blood T cell repertoires in COVID-19. About the study: Acute and convalescent COVID-19 specimens originated in the United States, Italy and Spain. Sample material is recorded as cDNA or gDNA derived from T cells, B-cell-depleted T cells, or PBMCs.

Germline CDR1 is SGHRS and CDR2 is YFSETQ. Losses at the gene ends were 0 bases for V and 2 bases for J; bases not matched to a gene: 4. CDR3 size: 17 residues. Authors' analysis steps: Scientists estimated how many nucleated cells there were by amplifying reference gene primers. Assay: immunoSEQ multiplex PCR; the TCRdb copy retains only in-frame clones and omits some. Clone size and the V and J calls come from that table; the DNA yielded D and trimming. Here the sample spans approximately 670,000 clones, 90% being singletons. The TCR originated in a young woman with acute or convalescent COVID-19. The genes are TRBV5-1 and TRBJ2-1; TRBD2 matches at 11 bases. Sequencing was carried out using peripheral blood. The CDR3 DNA is TGCGCCAGCAGCTTGGAGCCTAGCGGGGGGACCTACAATGAGCAGTTCTTC. The encoded protein is CASSLEPSGGTYNEQFF.